This T cell receptor beta chain came from a study of T cell repertoires in cytomegalovirus infection. With 5 bases removed from V and 6 bases from J, the gap between germline ends came to 19 bases. This CDR3 comprises 15 residues. The germline gives CDR1 MNHEY, CDR2 SMNVEV (reference sequence). Concerning this clonotype itself: The antigen is undetermined.

TCRdb ran MiXCR on the reads and lists one entry per CDR3 protein. The sample comprises a few hundred thousand distinct CDR3 sequences, 40% of which are singletons, and about 46% rests with the top ten. The TCR was taken from a human donor in good health (CMV status not recorded). Some clones in this sample may be carry-over from other donors' samples. The chain employs TRBV27 and TRBJ1-1; D perhaps matches TRBD1 (6 bases). The sample was cultured PBMCs, taken from culture after CMV antigen stimulation. The CDR3 DNA is TGTGCCAGCAGTACGGACAGATCGGAAATCGCTGAAGCTTTCTTT. Residues: CASSTDRSEIAEAFF.